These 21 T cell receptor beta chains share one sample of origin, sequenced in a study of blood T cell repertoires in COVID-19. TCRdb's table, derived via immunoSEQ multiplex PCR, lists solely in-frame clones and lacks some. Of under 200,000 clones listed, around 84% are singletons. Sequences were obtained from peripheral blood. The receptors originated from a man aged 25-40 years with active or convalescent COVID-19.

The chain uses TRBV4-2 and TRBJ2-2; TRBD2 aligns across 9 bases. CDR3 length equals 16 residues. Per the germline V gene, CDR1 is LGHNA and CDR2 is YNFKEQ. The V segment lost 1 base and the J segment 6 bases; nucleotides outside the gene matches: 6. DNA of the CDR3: TGTGCCAGCAGCCAAGTTGCGGGGGGGCCCGCCGGGGAGCTGTTTTTT. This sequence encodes CASSQVAGGPAGELFF.

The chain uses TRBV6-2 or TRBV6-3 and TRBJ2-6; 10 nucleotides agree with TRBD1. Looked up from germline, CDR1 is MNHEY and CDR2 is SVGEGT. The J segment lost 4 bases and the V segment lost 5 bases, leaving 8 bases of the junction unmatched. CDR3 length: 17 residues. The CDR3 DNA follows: TGTGCCAGCAGTGCAGACAGGGGGCTCTCAGGGGCCAACGTCCTGACTTTC. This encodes CASSADRGLSGANVLTF.

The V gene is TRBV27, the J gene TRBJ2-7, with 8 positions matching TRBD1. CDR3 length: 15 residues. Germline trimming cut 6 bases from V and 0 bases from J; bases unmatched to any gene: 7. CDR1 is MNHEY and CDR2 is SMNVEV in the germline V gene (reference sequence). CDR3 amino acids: CASRTGGPSSYEQYF. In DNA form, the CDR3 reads TGTGCCAGCAGAACAGGGGGACCTAGCTCCTACGAGCAGTACTTC.

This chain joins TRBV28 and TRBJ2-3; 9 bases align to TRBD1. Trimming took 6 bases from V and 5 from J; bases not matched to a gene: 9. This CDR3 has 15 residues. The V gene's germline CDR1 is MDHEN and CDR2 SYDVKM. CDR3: CASRTAGQGLDTQYF. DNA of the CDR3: TGTGCCAGCAGAACCGCGGGACAGGGTTTAGATACGCAGTATTTT.

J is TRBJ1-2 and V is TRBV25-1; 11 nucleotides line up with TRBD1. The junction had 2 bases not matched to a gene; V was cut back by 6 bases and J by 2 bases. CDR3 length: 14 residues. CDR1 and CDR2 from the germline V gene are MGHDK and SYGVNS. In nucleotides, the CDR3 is TGTGCCAGCAGCGGACAGGGGGCGAACTATGGCTACACCTTC. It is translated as CASSGQGANYGYTF.

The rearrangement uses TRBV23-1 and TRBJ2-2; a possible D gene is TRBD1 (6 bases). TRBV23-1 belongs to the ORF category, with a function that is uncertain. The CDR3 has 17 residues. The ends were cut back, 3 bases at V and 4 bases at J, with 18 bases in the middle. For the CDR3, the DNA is TGCGCCAGCAGTCATGCCAACAGGGAGAAGGGCACCGGGGAGCTGTTTTTT. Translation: CASSHANREKGTGELFF.

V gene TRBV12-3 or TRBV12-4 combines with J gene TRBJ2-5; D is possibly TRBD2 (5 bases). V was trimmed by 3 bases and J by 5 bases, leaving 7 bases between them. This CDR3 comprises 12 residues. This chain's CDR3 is CASSLERETQYF. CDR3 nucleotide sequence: TGTGCCAGCAGTTTGGAGCGGGAGACCCAGTACTTC.

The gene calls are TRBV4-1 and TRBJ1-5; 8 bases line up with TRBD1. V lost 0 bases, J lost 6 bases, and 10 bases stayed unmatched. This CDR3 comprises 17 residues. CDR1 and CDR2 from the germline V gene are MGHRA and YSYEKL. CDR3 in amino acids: CASSQDRSGQEGQPQHF. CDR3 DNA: TGCGCCAGCAGCCAAGATCGGTCGGGACAGGAAGGTCAGCCCCAGCATTTT.

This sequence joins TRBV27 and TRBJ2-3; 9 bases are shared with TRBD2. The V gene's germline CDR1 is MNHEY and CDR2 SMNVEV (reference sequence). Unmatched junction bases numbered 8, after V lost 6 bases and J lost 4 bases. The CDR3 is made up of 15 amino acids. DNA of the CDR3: TGTGCCAGCAGGTTTCTAGCGGGGAAGTCAGATACGCAGTATTTT. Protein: CASRFLAGKSDTQYF.

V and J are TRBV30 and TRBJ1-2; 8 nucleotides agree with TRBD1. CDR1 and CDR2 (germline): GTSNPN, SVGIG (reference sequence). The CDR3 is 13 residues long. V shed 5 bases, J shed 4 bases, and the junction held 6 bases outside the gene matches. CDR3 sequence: CAWEAGGAYGYTF. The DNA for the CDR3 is TGTGCCTGGGAGGCAGGGGGCGCCTATGGCTACACCTTC.

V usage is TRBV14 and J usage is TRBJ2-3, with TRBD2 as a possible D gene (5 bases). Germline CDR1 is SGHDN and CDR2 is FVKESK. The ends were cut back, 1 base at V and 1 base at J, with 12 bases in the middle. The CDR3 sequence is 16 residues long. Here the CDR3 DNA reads TGTGCCAGCAGCCAAGTGTCGGGAACGGGCACAGATACGCAGTATTTT. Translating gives CASSQVSGTGTDTQYF.

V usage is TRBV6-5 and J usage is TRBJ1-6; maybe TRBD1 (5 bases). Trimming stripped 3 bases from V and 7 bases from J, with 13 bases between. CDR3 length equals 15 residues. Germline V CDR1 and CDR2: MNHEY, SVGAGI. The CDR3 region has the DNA TGTGCCAGCAGTTATAGGGGCTCCTTAAATTCACCCCTCCACTTT. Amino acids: CASSYRGSLNSPLHF.

The CDR3 here is CAWSARASGRWDEQFF. The CDR3 DNA sequence: TGTGCCTGGAGTGCCCGCGCTAGCGGGAGGTGGGATGAGCAGTTCTTC. The rearrangement joins TRBV30 to TRBJ2-1, with 11 bases fitting TRBD2. Germline V lookup: CDR1 GTSNPN, CDR2 SVGIG (reference sequence). This CDR3 spans 16 amino acids. The V and J ends lost 1 base and 8 bases, in that order; junction bases with no gene match: 10. The full variable domain, rest sourced from reference TRBV30 and TRBJ2-1, is SQTIHQWPATLVQPVGSPLSLECTVEGTSNPNLYWYRQAAGRGLQLLFYSVGIGQISSEVPQNLSASRPQDRQFILSSKKLLLSDSGFYLCAWSARASGRWDEQFFGPGTRLTVL.

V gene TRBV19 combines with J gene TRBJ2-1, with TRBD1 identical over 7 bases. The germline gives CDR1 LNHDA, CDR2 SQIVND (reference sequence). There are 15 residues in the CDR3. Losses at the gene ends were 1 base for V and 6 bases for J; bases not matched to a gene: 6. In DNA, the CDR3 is TGTGCCAGTAGTATAGGGTCCGGGACAGTCAATGAGCAGTTCTTC. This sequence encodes CASSIGSGTVNEQFF.

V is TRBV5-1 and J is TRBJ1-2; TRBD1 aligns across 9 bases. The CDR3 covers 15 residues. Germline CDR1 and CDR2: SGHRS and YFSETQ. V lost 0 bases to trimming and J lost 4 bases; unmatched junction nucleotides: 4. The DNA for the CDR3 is TGCGCCAGCAGCTTGGCGGGGACAGGGTTCTATGGCTACACCTTC. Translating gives CASSLAGTGFYGYTF.

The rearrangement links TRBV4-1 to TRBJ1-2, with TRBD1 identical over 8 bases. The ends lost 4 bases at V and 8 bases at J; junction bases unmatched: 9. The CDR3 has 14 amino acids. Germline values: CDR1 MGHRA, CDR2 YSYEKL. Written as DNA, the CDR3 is TGCGCCAGCAGCCTATCAGACAGGGGTGACGGCTACACCTTC. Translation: CASSLSDRGDGYTF.

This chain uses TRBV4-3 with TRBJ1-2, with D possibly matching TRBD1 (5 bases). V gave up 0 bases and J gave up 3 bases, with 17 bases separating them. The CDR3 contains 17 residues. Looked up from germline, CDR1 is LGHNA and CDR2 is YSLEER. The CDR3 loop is CASSQEARALGYYGYTF. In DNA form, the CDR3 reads TGCGCCAGCAGCCAAGAAGCCAGGGCATTGGGGTACTATGGCTACACCTTC.

The CDR3 loop reads CSVDVGAGDTEAFF. The CDR3 region has the DNA TGCAGCGTTGACGTCGGCGCGGGAGACACTGAAGCTTTCTTT. The chain has TRBV29-1 and TRBJ1-1; D gene ambiguous. This CDR3 has 14 amino acids. V lost 3 bases, J lost 3 bases, and 14 bases lay in between. From germline, CDR1 is SQVTM and CDR2 ANQGSEA.

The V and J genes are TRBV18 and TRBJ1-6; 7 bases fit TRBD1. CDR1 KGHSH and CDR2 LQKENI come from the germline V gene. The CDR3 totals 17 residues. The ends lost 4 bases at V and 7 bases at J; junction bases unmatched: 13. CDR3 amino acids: CASSLTETGIGNSPLHF. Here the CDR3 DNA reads TGTGCCAGCTCACTAACGGAGACAGGGATCGGCAATTCACCCCTCCACTTT.

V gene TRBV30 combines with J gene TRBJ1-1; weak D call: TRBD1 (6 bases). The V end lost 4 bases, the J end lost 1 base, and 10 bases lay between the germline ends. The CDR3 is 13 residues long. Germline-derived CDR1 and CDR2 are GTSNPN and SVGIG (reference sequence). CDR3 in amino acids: CAWIAQGNTEAFF. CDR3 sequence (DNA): TGTGCCTGGATAGCACAGGGGAACACTGAAGCTTTCTTT.

CDR3 residues: CASSYGNYGYTF. The CDR3 nucleotides are TGTGCCAGCAGCTACGGGAACTATGGCTACACCTTC. The chain couples TRBV7-8 to TRBJ1-2; D is ambiguous. CDR1 SGHVS and CDR2 FQNEAQ come from the germline V gene. This CDR3 is 12 amino acids long. V was pared by 4 bases and J by 2 bases, with 5 bases between.